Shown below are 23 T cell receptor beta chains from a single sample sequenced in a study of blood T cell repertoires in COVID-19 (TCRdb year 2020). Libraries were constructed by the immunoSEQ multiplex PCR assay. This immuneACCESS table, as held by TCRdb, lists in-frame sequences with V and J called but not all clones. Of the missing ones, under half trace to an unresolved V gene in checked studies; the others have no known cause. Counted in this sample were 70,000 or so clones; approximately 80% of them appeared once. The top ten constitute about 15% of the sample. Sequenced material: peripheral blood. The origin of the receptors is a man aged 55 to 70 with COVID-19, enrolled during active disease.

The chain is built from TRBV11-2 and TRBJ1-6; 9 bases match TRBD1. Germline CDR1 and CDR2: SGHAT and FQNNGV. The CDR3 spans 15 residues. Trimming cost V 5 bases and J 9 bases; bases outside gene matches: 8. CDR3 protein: CASSLQGANVSPLHF. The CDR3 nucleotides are TGTGCCAGCAGCCTACAGGGGGCGAATGTTTCACCCCTCCACTTT.

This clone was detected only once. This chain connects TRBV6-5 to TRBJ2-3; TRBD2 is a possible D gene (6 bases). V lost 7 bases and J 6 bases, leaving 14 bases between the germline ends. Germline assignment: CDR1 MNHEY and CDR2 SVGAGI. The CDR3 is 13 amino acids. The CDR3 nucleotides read TGTGCCAGCATCCAGGAGGGGACGGATACGCAGTATTTT. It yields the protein CASIQEGTDTQYF.

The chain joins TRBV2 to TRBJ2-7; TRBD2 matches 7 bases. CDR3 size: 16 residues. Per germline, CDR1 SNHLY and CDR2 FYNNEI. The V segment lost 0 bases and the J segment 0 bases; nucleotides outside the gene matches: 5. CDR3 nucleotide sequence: TGTGCCAGCAGTGAAGCACGAGGGACTATCTCCTACGAGCAGTACTTC. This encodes CASSEARGTISYEQYF. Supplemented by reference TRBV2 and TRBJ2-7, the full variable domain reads EPEVTQTPSHQVTQMGQEVILRCVPISNHLYFYWYRQILGQKVEFLVSFYNNEISEKSEIFDDQFSVERPDGSNFTLKIRSTKLEDSAMYFCASSEARGTISYEQYFGPGTRLTVT.

For the CDR3, the DNA is TGTGCCACCCCTAAAGGGCAGGGCCATGAAGCTTTCTTT. Residues: CATPKGQGHEAFF. V gene TRBV24-1 combines with J gene TRBJ1-1, with D possibly matching TRBD1 (5 bases). The length of the CDR3 is 13 residues. V lost 9 bases, J lost 7 bases, and 17 bases lay in between. The germline CDR1 and CDR2 sequences are KGHDR and SFDVKD.

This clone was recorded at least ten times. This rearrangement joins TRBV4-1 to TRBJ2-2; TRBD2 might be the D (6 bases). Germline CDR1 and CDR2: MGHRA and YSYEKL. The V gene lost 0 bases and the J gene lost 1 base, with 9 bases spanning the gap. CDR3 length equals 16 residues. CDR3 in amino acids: CASSQEGSGNTGELFF. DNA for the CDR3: TGCGCCAGCAGCCAAGAGGGTAGCGGGAACACCGGGGAGCTGTTTTTT.

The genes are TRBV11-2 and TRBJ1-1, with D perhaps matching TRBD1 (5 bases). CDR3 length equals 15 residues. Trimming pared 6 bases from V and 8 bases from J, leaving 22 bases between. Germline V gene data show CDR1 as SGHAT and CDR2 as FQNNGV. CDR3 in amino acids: CASSSYKGTGQEAFF. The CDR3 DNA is TGTGCCAGCAGTTCTTATAAAGGCACAGGCCAAGAAGCTTTCTTT.

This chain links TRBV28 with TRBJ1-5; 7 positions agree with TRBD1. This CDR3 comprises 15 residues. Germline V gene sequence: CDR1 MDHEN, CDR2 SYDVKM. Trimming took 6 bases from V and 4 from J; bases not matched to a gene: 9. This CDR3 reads CASRYRGGFNQPQHF. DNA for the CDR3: TGTGCCAGCAGGTATAGAGGGGGCTTTAATCAGCCCCAGCATTTT.

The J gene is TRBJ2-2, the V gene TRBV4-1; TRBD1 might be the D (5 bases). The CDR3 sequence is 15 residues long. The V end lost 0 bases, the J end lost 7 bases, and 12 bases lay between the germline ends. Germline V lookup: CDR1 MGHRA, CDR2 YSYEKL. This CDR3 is CASSQEGHPGGELFF. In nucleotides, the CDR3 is TGCGCCAGCAGCCAAGAAGGACACCCCGGCGGGGAGCTGTTTTTT.

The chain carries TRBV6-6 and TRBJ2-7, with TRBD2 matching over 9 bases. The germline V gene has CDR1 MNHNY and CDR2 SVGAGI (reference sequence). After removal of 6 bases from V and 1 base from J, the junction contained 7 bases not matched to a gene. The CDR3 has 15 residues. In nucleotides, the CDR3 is TGTGCCAGCAGAAGTAGCGGGAGAGGTTCCTACGAGCAGTACTTC. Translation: CASRSSGRGSYEQYF.

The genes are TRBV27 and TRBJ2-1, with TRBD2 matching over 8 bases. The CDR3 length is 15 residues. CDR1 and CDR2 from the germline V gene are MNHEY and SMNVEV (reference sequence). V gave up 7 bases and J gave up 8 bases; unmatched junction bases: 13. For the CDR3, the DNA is TGTGCCAGCACGGGACTAGGGGCGGGCATCGATGAGCAGTTCTTC. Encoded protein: CASTGLGAGIDEQFF.

CDR3 loop: CASSRQHPNYGYTF. CDR3 DNA: TGTGCCAGCAGCCGGCAACACCCTAACTATGGCTACACCTTC. This chain uses TRBV6-2 or TRBV6-3 with TRBJ1-2; D unresolved. Trimming cost V 6 bases and J 0 bases, with 11 bases left between them. The V gene's germline CDR1 is MNHEY and CDR2 SVGEGT. This CDR3 spans 14 amino acids.

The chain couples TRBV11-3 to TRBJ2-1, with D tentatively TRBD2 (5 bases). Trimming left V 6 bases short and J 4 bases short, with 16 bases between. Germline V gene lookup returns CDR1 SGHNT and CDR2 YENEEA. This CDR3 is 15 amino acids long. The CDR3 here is CASRPGTDPYNEQFF. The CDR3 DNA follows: TGTGCCAGCAGGCCGGGAACAGACCCTTACAATGAGCAGTTCTTC.

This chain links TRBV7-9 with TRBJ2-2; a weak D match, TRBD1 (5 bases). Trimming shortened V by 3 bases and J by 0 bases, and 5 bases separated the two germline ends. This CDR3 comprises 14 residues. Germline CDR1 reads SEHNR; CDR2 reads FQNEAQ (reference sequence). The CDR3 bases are TGTGCCAGCAGCTTGACAGCGAACACCGGGGAGCTGTTTTTT. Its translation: CASSLTANTGELFF.

The CDR3 spells CASSAGGPLNEQFF. CDR3 DNA: TGTGCCAGCAGTGCGGGGGGGCCTTTAAATGAGCAGTTCTTC. The V and J genes are TRBV2 and TRBJ2-1; 8 nucleotides line up with TRBD2. The CDR3 spans 14 residues. V lost 4 bases to trimming and J lost 7 bases; unmatched junction nucleotides: 6. Germline V gene data show CDR1 as SNHLY and CDR2 as FYNNEI.

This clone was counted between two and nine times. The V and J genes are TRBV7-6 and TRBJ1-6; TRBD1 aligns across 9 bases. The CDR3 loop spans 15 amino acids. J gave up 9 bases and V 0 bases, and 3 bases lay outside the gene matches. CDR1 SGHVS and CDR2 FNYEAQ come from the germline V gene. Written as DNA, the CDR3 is TGTGCCAGCAGCTTAGCACAGGGGGCAGGTTCACCCCTCCACTTT. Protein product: CASSLAQGAGSPLHF. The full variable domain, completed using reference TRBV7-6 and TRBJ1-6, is GAGVSQSPRYKVTKRGQDVALRCDPISGHVSLYWYRQALGQGPEFLTYFNYEAQQDKSGLPNDRFSAERPEGSISTLTIQRTEQRDSAMYRCASSLAQGAGSPLHFGNGTRLTVT.

The CDR3 DNA sequence: TGTGCCAGTAGTTCAGACCGGGACAGGGGCAGTCAGCCCCAGCATTTT. This gives the protein CASSSDRDRGSQPQHF. The chain uses TRBV19 and TRBJ1-5; 10 bases agree with TRBD1. Germline values: CDR1 LNHDA, CDR2 SQIVND (reference sequence). J lost 6 bases, V lost 5 bases, and 10 bases had no gene match. The CDR3 covers 16 residues.

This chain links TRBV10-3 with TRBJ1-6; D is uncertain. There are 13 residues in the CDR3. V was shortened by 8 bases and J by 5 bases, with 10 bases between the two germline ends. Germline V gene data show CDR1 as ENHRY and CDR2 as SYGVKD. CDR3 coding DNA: TGTGCCATCTCACAGTCCGATAATTCACCCCTCCACTTT. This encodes CAISQSDNSPLHF.

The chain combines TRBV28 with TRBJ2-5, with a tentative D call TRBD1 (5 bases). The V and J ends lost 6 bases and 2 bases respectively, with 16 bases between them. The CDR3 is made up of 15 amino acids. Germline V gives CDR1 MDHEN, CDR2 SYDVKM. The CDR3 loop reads CASRTSGKPQETQYF. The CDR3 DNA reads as TGTGCCAGCAGAACCTCAGGGAAACCGCAAGAGACCCAGTACTTC.

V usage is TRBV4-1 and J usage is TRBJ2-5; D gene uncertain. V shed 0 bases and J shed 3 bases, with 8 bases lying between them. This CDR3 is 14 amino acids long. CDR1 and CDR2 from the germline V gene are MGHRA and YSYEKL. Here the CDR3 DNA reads TGCGCCAGCAGCCAAGATACCAGTGAAGAGACCCAGTACTTC. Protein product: CASSQDTSEETQYF.

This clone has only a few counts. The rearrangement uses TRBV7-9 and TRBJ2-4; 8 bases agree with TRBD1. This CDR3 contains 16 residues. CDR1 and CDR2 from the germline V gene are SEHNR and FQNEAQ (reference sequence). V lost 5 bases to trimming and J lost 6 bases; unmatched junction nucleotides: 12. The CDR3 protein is CASSRTGQGRTNIQYF. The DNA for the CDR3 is TGTGCCAGCAGCCGAACCGGACAGGGTCGGACAAACATTCAGTACTTC.

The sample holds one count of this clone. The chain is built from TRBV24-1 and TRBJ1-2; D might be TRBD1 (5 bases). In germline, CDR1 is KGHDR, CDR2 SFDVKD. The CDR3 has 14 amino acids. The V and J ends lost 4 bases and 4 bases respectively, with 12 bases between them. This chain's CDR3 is CATSEGGRSYGYTF. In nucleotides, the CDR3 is TGTGCCACCAGTGAGGGGGGACGGAGCTATGGCTACACCTTC.

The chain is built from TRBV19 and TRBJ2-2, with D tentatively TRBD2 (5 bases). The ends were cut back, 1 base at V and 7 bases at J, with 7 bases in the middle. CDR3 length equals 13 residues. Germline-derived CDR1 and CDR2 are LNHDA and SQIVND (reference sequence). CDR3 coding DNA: TGTGCCAGTAGTATAGGAGGGATCGGGGAGCTGTTTTTT. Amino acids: CASSIGGIGELFF.

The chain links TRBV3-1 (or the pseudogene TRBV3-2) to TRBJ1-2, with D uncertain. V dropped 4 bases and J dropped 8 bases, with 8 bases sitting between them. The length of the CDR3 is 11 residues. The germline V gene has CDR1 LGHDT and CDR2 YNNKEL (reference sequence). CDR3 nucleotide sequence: TGTGCCAGCAGCCTTGGAGGCGGCTACACCTTC. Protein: CASSLGGGYTF.